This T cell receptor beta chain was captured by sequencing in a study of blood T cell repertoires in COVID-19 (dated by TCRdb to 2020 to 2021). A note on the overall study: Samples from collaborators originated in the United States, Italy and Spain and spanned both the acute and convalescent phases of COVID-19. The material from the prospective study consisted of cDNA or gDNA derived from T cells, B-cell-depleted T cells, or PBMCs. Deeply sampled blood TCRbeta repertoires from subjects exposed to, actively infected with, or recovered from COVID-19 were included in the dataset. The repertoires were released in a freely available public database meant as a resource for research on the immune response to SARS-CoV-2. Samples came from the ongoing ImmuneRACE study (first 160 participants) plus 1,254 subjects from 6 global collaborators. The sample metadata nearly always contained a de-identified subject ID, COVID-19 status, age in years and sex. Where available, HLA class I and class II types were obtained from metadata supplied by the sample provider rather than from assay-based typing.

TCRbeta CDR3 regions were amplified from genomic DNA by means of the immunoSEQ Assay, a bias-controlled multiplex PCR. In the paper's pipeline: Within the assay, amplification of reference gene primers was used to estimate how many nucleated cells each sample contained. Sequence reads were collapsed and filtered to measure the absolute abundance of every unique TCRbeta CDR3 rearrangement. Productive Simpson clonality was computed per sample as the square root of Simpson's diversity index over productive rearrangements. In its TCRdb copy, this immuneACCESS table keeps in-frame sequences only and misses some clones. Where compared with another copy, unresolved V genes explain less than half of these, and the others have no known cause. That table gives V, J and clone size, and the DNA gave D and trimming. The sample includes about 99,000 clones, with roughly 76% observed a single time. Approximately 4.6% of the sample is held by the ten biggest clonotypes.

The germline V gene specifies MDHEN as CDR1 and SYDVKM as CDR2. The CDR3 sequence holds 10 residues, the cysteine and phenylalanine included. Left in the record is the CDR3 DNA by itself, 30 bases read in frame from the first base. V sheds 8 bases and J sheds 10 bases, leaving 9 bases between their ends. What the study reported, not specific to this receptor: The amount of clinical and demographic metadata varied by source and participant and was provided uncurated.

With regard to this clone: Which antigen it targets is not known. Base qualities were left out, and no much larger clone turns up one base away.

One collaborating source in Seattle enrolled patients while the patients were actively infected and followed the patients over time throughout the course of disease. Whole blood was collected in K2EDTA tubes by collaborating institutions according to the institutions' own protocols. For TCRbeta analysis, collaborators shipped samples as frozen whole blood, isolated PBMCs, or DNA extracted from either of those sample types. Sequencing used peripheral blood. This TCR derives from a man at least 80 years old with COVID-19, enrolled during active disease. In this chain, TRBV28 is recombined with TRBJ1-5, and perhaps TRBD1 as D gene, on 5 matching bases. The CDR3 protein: CASGARPQHF. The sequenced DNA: TGTGCCAGCGGGGCAAGACCCCAGCATTTT.